Presented here are 23 T cell receptor beta chains from one specimen sequenced in a study of blood T cell repertoires in COVID-19. The assay was immunoSEQ multiplex PCR, and TCRdb's table has in-frame clones only and misses some. The sample yields a few hundred thousand clones, about 91% seen once. Sequencing was performed on PBMCs or T cells enriched from blood (not recorded which). These TCRs come from a woman younger than 30 who had recovered from COVID-19.

This clone was seen a few times. The rearrangement uses TRBV19 and TRBJ2-7, with D unresolved. V lost 5 bases, J lost 4 bases, and 15 bases lay in between. The CDR3 extends over 14 amino acids. Germline CDR1 reads LNHDA; CDR2 reads SQIVND (reference sequence). The CDR3 DNA is TGTGCCAGTAGTGAAATACCCAACAGTTACGAGCAGTACTTC. Translation gives CASSEIPNSYEQYF. Looking up the rest from reference TRBV19 and TRBJ2-7 gives the full variable domain: DGGITQSPKYLFRKEGQNVTLSCEQNLNHDAMYWYRQDPGQGLRLIYYSQIVNDFQKGDIAEGYSVSREKKESFPLTVTSAQKNPTAFYLCASSEIPNSYEQYFGPGTRLTVT.

The genes are TRBV5-5 and TRBJ1-1; D is possibly TRBD1 (6 bases). The CDR3 is made up of 14 amino acids. V was shortened by 4 bases and J by 2 bases, with 12 bases between the two germline ends. Germline CDR1 is SGHKS and CDR2 is YYEKEE (reference sequence). This CDR3 reads CASSIYRENTEAFF. CDR3 coding DNA: TGTGCCAGCAGCATCTACAGGGAAAACACTGAAGCTTTCTTT. Full variable domain (outside the CDR3, taken from reference TRBV5-5 and TRBJ1-1): DAGVTQSPTHLIKTRGQQVTLRCSPISGHKSVSWYQQVLGQGPQFIFQYYEKEERGRGNFPDRFSARQFPNYSSELNVNALLLGDSALYLCASSIYRENTEAFFGQGTRLTVV.

V usage is TRBV9 and J usage is TRBJ2-1, with D hard to call. The V and J ends lost 0 bases and 8 bases respectively, with 12 bases between them. Germline V CDR1 and CDR2: SGDLS, YYNGEE. The CDR3 is 14 amino acids. The CDR3 region is CASSVGSSVDEQFF. DNA for the CDR3: TGTGCCAGCAGCGTAGGGAGCTCGGTCGATGAGCAGTTCTTC.

The chain employs TRBV10-3 and TRBJ1-1; TRBD1 agrees at 7 bases. The CDR3 loop spans 15 amino acids. In germline, CDR1 is ENHRY, CDR2 SYGVKD. Trimming at V came to 10 bases and at J to 1 base, leaving 12 bases not matched to a gene. The CDR3: CATQPWTGTNTEAFF. CDR3 DNA sequence: TGTGCCACCCAACCGTGGACAGGCACGAACACTGAAGCTTTCTTT.

The genes are TRBV4-3 and TRBJ1-6; tentative D call: TRBD1 (5 bases). V lost 4 bases and J lost 1, with 14 bases in between. Per the germline V gene, CDR1 is LGHNA and CDR2 is YSLEER. There are 17 residues in the CDR3. As DNA, the CDR3 is TGCGCCAGCAGCCCCTCGGGGGAGGGGTCCTATAATTCACCCCTCCACTTT. Translated, it gives CASSPSGEGSYNSPLHF.

This chain uses TRBV7-2 with TRBJ2-7, with unresolved D. Germline V gene sequence: CDR1 SGHTA, CDR2 FQGNSA. The V end was cut by 5 bases, the J end by 7 bases, with 12 bases between. There are 12 residues in the CDR3. The CDR3 DNA is TGTGCCAGCAGCATCCCCGGTGGTGAGCAGTACTTC. It specifies CASSIPGGEQYF.

This chain uses TRBV27 with TRBJ2-5; D perhaps matches TRBD1 (6 bases). Between the trimmed V and J ends, which lost 3 bases and 5 bases, there was a span of 16 bases. Germline V gene data show CDR1 as MNHEY and CDR2 as SMNVEV (reference sequence). This CDR3 has 15 amino acids. The CDR3 spells CASSFGSGALETQYF. The CDR3 coding sequence is TGTGCCAGCAGTTTTGGTTCAGGGGCTTTGGAGACCCAGTACTTC.

The rearrangement joins TRBV2 to TRBJ2-7, with D perhaps TRBD2 (5 bases). The V gene lost 4 bases and the J gene lost 3 bases, with 10 bases spanning the gap. CDR1 is SNHLY and CDR2 is FYNNEI in the germline V gene. The CDR3 contains 13 residues. CDR3 bases: TGTGCCAGCAGTGGGAACGGAGGCTACGAGCAGTACTTC. Residues: CASSGNGGYEQYF.

The chain employs TRBV6-2 or TRBV6-3 and TRBJ1-1, with D possibly TRBD1 on 5 matching bases. Germline lookup yields CDR1 MNHEY and CDR2 SVGEGT. V gave up 1 base and J gave up 0 bases, with 24 bases separating them. The CDR3 is 20 amino acids. The CDR3 reads CASSYYGRPQGTVMNTEAFF. In DNA form, the CDR3 reads TGTGCCAGCAGTTACTATGGCAGGCCCCAGGGAACAGTTATGAACACTGAAGCTTTCTTT.

This chain links TRBV9 with TRBJ2-4; 7 bases are a match to TRBD2. V lost 0 bases and J lost 2; bases outside the gene matches: 2. Germline V gene lookup returns CDR1 SGDLS and CDR2 YYNGEE. This CDR3 is 15 amino acids long. The CDR3 DNA reads TGTGCCAGCAGCGTAGGGGGAGGGTCCAAAAACATTCAGTACTTC. It is translated as CASSVGGGSKNIQYF.

This clone was found once. The chain links TRBV5-1 to TRBJ1-6, with unresolved D. In germline, CDR1 is SGHRS, CDR2 YFSETQ. The CDR3 has 14 residues. Trimming pared 6 bases from V and 6 bases from J, leaving 13 bases between. This CDR3 is CASKPTEPNSPLHF. As DNA, the CDR3 is TGCGCCAGCAAACCAACAGAACCTAATTCACCCCTCCACTTT.

This clone occurred a few times. The chain employs TRBV5-4 and TRBJ2-1; D is perhaps TRBD2 (6 bases). CDR3 length: 15 amino acids. The germline V gene encodes CDR1 SGHNT and CDR2 YYREEE (reference sequence). The V end lost 4 bases, the J end lost 3 bases, and 14 bases lay between the germline ends. The CDR3 DNA sequence: TGTGCCAGCAGCCCAACGGGAGACGTCTACAATGAGCAGTTCTTC. Amino acid sequence: CASSPTGDVYNEQFF.

The sample holds one count of this clone. The chain is built from TRBV15 and TRBJ1-2, with unresolved D. The ends were cut back, 2 bases at V and 4 bases at J, with 8 bases in the middle. Germline CDR1 reads LNHNV; CDR2 reads YYDKDF (reference sequence). The length of the CDR3 is 13 residues. The CDR3 sequence: CATSRPSGYGYTF. CDR3 coding DNA: TGTGCCACCAGCAGACCCTCGGGCTATGGCTACACCTTC.

This sequence joins TRBV19 and TRBJ1-5; D is unresolved. CDR1 is LNHDA, CDR2 SQIVND, per germline (reference sequence). This CDR3 is built from 16 residues. V was cut by 3 bases and J by 9 bases, with 21 bases left in between. CDR3 bases: TGTGCCAGTAGTATGGCACCTGGCAGTCGGGTTCGGCCCCAGCATTTT. The encoded protein is CASSMAPGSRVRPQHF.

The chain couples TRBV9 to TRBJ1-5, with D possibly being TRBD1 (5 bases). Germline V gives CDR1 SGDLS, CDR2 YYNGEE. This CDR3 is 15 amino acids long. V was clipped by 7 bases and J by 6 bases, with 20 bases between them. Here the CDR3 reads CASLAGGQGGQPQHF. CDR3 nucleotides: TGTGCCAGCTTAGCGGGCGGGCAGGGCGGTCAGCCCCAGCATTTT.

The gene calls are TRBV7-3 and TRBJ2-3, with 7 bases fitting TRBD1. J was trimmed by 0 bases and V by 3 bases; bases with no gene match: 9. Germline CDR1 SGHTA, CDR2 FQGTGA. The length of the CDR3 is 17 residues. The CDR3 DNA follows: TGTGCCAGCAGCTTGATTCCCCGGACAGGTAGCACAGATACGCAGTATTTT. Its protein is CASSLIPRTGSTDTQYF.

The J gene is TRBJ2-3, the V gene TRBV7-2, with 9 bases aligning to TRBD1. J gave up 13 bases and V 2 bases, and 10 bases lay outside the gene matches. The germline V gene encodes CDR1 SGHTA and CDR2 FQGNSA. The CDR3 has 14 residues. Here the CDR3 DNA reads TGTGCCAGCAGCTTAACGCAGTCGACAGGGGGGAAGTATTTT. This encodes CASSLTQSTGGKYF. The complete variable domain, with remaining parts taken from reference TRBV7-2 and TRBJ2-3, reads GAGVSQSPSNKVTEKGKDVELRCDPISGHTALYWYRQSLGQGLEFLIYFQGNSAPDKSGLPSDRFSAERTGGSVSTLTIQRTQQEDSAVYLCASSLTQSTGGKYFGPGTRLTVL.

This chain connects TRBV10-3 to TRBJ1-1, with TRBD1 matching 12 bases. The V gene's germline CDR1 is ENHRY and CDR2 SYGVKD. The CDR3 consists of 15 residues. J was trimmed by 1 base and V by 8 bases; bases with no gene match: 5. CDR3: CAIRRDRGPNTEAFF. CDR3 DNA: TGTGCCATCCGTCGGGACAGGGGGCCGAACACTGAAGCTTTCTTT.

The chain couples TRBV29-1 to TRBJ2-5, with D perhaps TRBD1 (6 bases). V gave up 0 bases and J gave up 7 bases, with 12 bases separating them. CDR3 length: 13 amino acids. CDR1 and CDR2 from the germline V gene are SQVTM and ANQGSEA. CDR3 coding DNA: TGCAGCGTTGAAGAGGACAGTGGATGGACCCAGTACTTC. It yields the protein CSVEEDSGWTQYF.

V is TRBV7-6 and J is TRBJ1-1; D may be TRBD1 (6 bases). The germline V and J ends were trimmed by 2 bases and 3 bases, with 10 bases remaining between them. The CDR3 length is 14 residues. Germline values: CDR1 SGHVS, CDR2 FNYEAQ. CDR3 sequence reads: CASSLMAGDTEAFF. CDR3 nucleotide sequence: TGTGCCAGCAGCTTAATGGCAGGGGACACTGAAGCTTTCTTT.

The chain carries TRBV6-5 and TRBJ2-7, with D hard to call. V was clipped by 2 bases and J by 3 bases, with 11 bases between them. The CDR3 loop spans 14 amino acids. CDR1 and CDR2 from the germline V gene are MNHEY and SVGAGI. The CDR3 DNA is TGTGCCAGCAGTTACCTCCGAGGCAGCTACGAGCAGTACTTC. Translating it yields CASSYLRGSYEQYF.

The chain carries TRBV19 and TRBJ1-1, with D possibly being TRBD1 (5 bases). Trimming shortened V by 5 bases and J by 0 bases, and 13 bases separated the two germline ends. In germline, CDR1 is LNHDA, CDR2 SQIVND (reference sequence). The CDR3 runs to 15 residues. The CDR3 sequence is CASSPRQNMNTEAFF. Here the CDR3 DNA reads TGTGCCAGTAGTCCCCGACAGAACATGAACACTGAAGCTTTCTTT.

The V and J genes are TRBV4-3 and TRBJ1-2, with unresolved D. Trimming stripped 2 bases from V and 4 bases from J, with 14 bases between. CDR1 is LGHNA and CDR2 is YSLEER in the germline V gene. The CDR3 totals 15 residues. CDR3 DNA sequence: TGCGCCAGCAGCCAATCCCCCGGAGAGGGCTATGGCTACACCTTC. Protein: CASSQSPGEGYGYTF.